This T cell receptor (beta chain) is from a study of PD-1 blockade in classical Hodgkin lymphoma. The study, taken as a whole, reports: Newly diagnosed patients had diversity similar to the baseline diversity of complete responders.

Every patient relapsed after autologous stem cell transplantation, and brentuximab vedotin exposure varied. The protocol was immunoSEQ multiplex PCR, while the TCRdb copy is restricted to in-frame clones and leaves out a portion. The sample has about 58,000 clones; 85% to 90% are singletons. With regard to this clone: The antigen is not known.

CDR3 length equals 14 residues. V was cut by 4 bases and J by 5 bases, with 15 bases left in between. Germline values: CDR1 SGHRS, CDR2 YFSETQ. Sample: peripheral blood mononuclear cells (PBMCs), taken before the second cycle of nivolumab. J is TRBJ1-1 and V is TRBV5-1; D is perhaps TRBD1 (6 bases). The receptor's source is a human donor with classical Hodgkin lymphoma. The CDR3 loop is CASSPQDSRTEAFF. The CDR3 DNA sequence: TGCGCCAGCAGCCCCCAGGACAGTAGGACTGAAGCTTTCTTT.